The 9 T cell receptor beta chains in this list originate from one sample, sequenced in a study of Ad26.COV2.S vaccination and SARS-CoV-2 variants. Profiling relied on immunoSEQ multiplex PCR, and the TCRdb table lists in-frame clones only, not all of them. The profile shows a few hundred thousand clones, 88% of them singletons. As for treatment: around 19 received Ad26.COV2.S at low or high dose, single or two shots; roughly five received placebo; per-sample allocation not given. After the first vaccine or placebo injection, samples were drawn on day 63. The source was peripheral blood, collected in a trial of Ad26.COV2.S vaccine versus placebo. The receptors derive from a person aged 18-65 years who received the Ad26.COV2.S COVID-19 vaccine or a placebo.

This clone appeared a single time. This chain links TRBV10-3 with TRBJ2-7, with 12 bases matching TRBD1. The CDR3 has 19 residues. The J segment lost 1 base and the V segment lost 2 bases, leaving 12 bases of the junction unmatched. Germline CDR1 ENHRY, CDR2 SYGVKD. The CDR3 bases are TGTGCCATCAGTGAGACCGGGACAGGGGGCGTAGAGGTGTCCTACGAGCAGTACTTC. Protein product: CAISETGTGGVEVSYEQYF.

This chain connects TRBV7-9 to TRBJ2-3; weak D call: TRBD2 (6 bases). Between the trimmed V and J ends, which lost 5 bases and 0 bases, there was a span of 21 bases. This CDR3 comprises 18 residues. Germline V gene sequence: CDR1 SEHNR, CDR2 FQNEAQ (reference sequence). In DNA, the CDR3 is TGTGCCAGCAGCCCGTGGAGGCGGGACCAGCTTAGCACAGATACGCAGTATTTT. As protein: CASSPWRRDQLSTDTQYF.

This clone was seen just once. CDR3 amino acids: CASSSQDRSNSYEQYF. CDR3 nucleotides: TGTGCCAGCAGCTCCCAGGACAGGAGCAACTCCTACGAGCAGTACTTC. The chain couples TRBV9 to TRBJ2-7, with 7 bases matching TRBD1. CDR3 size: 16 residues. The V gene's germline CDR1 is SGDLS and CDR2 YYNGEE. V was pared by 4 bases and J by 0 bases, with 10 bases of the junction left unmatched.

The genes are TRBV5-6 and TRBJ1-2; 9 nucleotides line up with TRBD1. The germline V gene has CDR1 SGHDT and CDR2 YYEEEE. V was clipped by 3 bases and J by 4 bases; unmatched bases: 16. This CDR3 spans 18 amino acids. CDR3 loop: CASSSWRDRVLLPYGYTF. CDR3 DNA: TGTGCCAGCAGCTCCTGGCGGGACAGGGTACTGTTACCCTATGGCTACACCTTC.

The chain has TRBV11-2 and TRBJ2-7, with D hard to call. The CDR3 contains 15 residues. Looked up from germline, CDR1 is SGHAT and CDR2 is FQNNGV. Trimming pared 0 bases from V and 3 bases from J, leaving 12 bases between. CDR3 amino acids: CASSLDPGSFYEQYF. CDR3 coding DNA: TGTGCCAGCAGCTTAGATCCGGGTAGCTTCTACGAGCAGTACTTC.

Of note for this clone: This sample includes further DNA sequences coding for the same CDR3. The chain carries TRBV20-1 and TRBJ2-5; no definite D call. Deletions cut 6 bases from V and 4 bases from J, with 6 bases between. Germline CDR1 reads DFQATT; CDR2 reads SNEGSKA (reference sequence). The CDR3 consists of 10 residues. The CDR3 nucleotides are TGCAGTGCACGCAGAGAGACCCAGTACTTC. Translated: CSARRETQYF.

This chain connects TRBV11-3 to TRBJ2-3, with D maybe TRBD1 (6 bases). This CDR3 is 13 amino acids long. V lost 5 bases and J 3 bases, leaving 9 bases between the germline ends. The V gene's germline CDR1 is SGHNT and CDR2 YENEEA. The CDR3 here is CASSATGTDTQYF. The CDR3 DNA is TGTGCCAGCAGCGCTACAGGGACAGATACGCAGTATTTT.

The V call is TRBV7-2, the J call TRBJ1-3, with D perhaps matching TRBD1 (6 bases). There are 14 residues in the CDR3. V lost 10 bases to trimming and J lost 0 bases, with 13 bases between them. The germline CDR1 and CDR2 sequences are SGHTA and FQGNSA. CDR3 bases: TGTGCCACCTACAGGGCCAGCTCTGGAAACACCATATATTTT. Protein sequence: CATYRASSGNTIYF.

The CDR3 DNA follows: TGCAGCGTTGGCAGGAGGAACACTGAAGCTTTCTTT. Protein product: CSVGRRNTEAFF. The chain is built from TRBV29-1 and TRBJ1-1; D gene uncertain. CDR3 length: 12 amino acids. Germline CDR1 SQVTM, CDR2 ANQGSEA. V dropped 4 bases and J dropped 1 base, with 7 bases sitting between them.